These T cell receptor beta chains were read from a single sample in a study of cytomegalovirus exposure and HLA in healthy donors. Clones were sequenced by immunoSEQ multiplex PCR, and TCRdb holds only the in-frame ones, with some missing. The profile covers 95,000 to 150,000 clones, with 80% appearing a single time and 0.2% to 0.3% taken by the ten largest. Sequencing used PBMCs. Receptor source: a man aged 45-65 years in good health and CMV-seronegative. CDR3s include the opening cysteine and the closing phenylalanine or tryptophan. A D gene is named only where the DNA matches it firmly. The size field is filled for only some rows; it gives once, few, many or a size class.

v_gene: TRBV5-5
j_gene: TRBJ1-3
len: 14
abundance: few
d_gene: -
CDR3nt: TGTGCCAGCAGCTTCCGTAGCTCTGGAAACACCATATATTTT
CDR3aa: CASSFRSSGNTIYF

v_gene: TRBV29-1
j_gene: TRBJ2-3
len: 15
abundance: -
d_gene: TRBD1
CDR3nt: TGCAGCGTTGAAGCCGACAGGGCAGGGGGAGATACGCAGTATTTT
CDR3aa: CSVEADRAGGDTQYF

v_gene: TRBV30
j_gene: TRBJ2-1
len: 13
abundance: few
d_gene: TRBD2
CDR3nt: TGTGCCTGGAGTGAGGCGGGGGGTCTGGAGCAGTTCTTC
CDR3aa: CAWSEAGGLEQFF

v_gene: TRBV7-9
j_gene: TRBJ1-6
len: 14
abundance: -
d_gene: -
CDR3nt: TGTGCCAGCAGCTTTGTAGGGGATAATTCACCCCTCCACTTT
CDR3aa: CASSFVGDNSPLHF

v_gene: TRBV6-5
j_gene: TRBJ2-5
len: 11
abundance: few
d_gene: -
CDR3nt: TGTGCCAGCTGGGCCACGGAGACCCAGTACTTC
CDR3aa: CASWATETQYF

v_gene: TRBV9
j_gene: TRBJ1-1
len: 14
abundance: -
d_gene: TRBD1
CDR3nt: TGTGCCAGCAGCGTAGGGGGACAGGGGGATGAAGCTTTCTTT
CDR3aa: CASSVGGQGDEAFF

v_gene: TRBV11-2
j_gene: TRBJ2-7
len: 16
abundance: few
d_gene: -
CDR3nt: TGTGCCAGCAGCTTAGTAGGGGGGGCAGTCTTCTACGAGCAGTACTTC
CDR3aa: CASSLVGGAVFYEQYF

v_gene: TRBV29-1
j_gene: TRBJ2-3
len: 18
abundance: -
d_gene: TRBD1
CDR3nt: TGCAGCGTTGGGGGGTTAGTGTTTGGGACAGCAAGCACAGATACGCAGTATTTT
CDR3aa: CSVGGLVFGTASTDTQYF

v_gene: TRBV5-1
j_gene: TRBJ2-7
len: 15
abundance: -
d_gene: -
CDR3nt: TGCGCCAGCAGAAAAACAGGGCCGGGCTCCTACGAGCAGTACTTC
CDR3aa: CASRKTGPGSYEQYF

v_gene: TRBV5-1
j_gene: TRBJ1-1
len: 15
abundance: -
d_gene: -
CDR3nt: TGCGCCAGCAGCTTGGAGTTACGGGTTCGATCTGAAGCTTTCTTT
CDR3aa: CASSLELRVRSEAFF

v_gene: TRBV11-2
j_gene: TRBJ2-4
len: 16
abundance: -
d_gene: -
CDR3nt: TGTGCCAGCAGCTTCACCGCTACCATGGTTTCGAACATTCAGTACTTC
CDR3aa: CASSFTATMVSNIQYF

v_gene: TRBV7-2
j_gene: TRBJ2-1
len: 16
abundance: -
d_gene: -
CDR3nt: TGTGCCAGCAGCCCCCTAGCGCGAGGCTCCTACAATGAGCAGTTCTTC
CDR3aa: CASSPLARGSYNEQFF

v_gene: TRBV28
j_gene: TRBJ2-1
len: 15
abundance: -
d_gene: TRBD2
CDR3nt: TGTGCCAGCAGGCCTCCAAGCGGGGGGAGGGTTGAGCAGTTCTTC
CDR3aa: CASRPPSGGRVEQFF

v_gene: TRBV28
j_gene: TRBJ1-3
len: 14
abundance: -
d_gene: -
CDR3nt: TGTGCCAGCGGGCTAACAGGGTTTGGAAACACCATATATTTT
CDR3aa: CASGLTGFGNTIYF

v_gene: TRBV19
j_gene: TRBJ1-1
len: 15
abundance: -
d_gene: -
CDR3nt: TGTGCCAGTACCCTAGACCTTAGGTGGAACACTGAAGCTTTCTTT
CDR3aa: CASTLDLRWNTEAFF

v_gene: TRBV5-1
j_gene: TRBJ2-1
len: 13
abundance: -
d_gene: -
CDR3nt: TGCGCCAGCAGCAGAGTGGCCTACAATGAGCAGTTCTTC
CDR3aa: CASSRVAYNEQFF

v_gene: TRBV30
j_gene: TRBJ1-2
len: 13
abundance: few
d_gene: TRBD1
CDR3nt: TGTGCCTGGAGTACGACAGGGGGCGGTGGCTACACCTTC
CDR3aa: CAWSTTGGGGYTF

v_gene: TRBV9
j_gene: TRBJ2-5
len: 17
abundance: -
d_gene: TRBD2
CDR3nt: TGTGCCAGCAGCGGAGGACTAGCGGGGGGCCTCCTAGAGACCCAGTACTTC
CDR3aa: CASSGGLAGGLLETQYF

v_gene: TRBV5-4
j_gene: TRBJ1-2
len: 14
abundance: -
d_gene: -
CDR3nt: TGTGCCAGCAGCTTGGGTCCAGGGAACGATGGCTACACCTTC
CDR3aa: CASSLGPGNDGYTF

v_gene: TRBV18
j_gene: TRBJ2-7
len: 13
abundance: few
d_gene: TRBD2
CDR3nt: TGTGCCAGCTCACCGGGACTAGACTACGAGCAGTACTTC
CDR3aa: CASSPGLDYEQYF

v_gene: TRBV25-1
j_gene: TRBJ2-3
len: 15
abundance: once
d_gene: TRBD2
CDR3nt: TGTGCCAGCAGTGATCGAGCGGGAGTCACAGATACGCAGTATTTT
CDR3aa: CASSDRAGVTDTQYF

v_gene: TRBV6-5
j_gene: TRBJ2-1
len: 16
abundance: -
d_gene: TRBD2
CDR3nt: TGTGCCAGCAGTTACTTGACTATAGCGGGGGCCAATGAGCAGTTCTTC
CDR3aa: CASSYLTIAGANEQFF

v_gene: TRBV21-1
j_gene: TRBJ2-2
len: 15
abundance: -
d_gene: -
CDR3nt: TGTGCCAGCACCTACCGTCCCCGGGGTGCCGGGGAGCTGTTTTTT
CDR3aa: CASTYRPRGAGELFF

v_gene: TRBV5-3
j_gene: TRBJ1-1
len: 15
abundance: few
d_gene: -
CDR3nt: TGTGCCAGAAGCTTGACCCGGGTGGAGAACACTGAAGCTTTCTTT
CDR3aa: CARSLTRVENTEAFF

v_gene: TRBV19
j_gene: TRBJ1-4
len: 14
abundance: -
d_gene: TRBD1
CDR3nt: TGTGCCAGTAGCTGGGACAGGACTAATGAAAAACTGTTTTTT
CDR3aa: CASSWDRTNEKLFF

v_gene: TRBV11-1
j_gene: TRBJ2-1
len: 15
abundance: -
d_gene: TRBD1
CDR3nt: TGTGCCGGCAGCTCATATGGGACAGGGAGTAATGAGCAGTTCTTC
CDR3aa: CAGSSYGTGSNEQFF

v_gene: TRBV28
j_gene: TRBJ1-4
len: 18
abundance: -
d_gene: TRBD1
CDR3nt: TGTGCCAGCAGTTTGGCCGGACAGGGGGGCACAACTAATGAAAAACTGTTTTTT
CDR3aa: CASSLAGQGGTTNEKLFF

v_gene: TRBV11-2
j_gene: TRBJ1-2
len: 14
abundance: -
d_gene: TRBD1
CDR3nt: TGTGCCAGCAGCTTACCCTTCGACAGGGATCACTACACCTTC
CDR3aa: CASSLPFDRDHYTF

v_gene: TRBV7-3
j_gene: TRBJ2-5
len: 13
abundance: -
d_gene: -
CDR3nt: TGTGCCAGCAGCTTATCCTTCCAAGAGACCCAGTACTTC
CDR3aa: CASSLSFQETQYF

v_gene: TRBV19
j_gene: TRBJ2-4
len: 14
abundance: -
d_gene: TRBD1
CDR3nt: TGTGCCAGTAGAATGGCAGGGGGCGGGTACATTCAGTACTTC
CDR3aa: CASRMAGGGYIQYF

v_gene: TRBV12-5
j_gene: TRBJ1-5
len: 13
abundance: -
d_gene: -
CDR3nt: TGTGCTAGTGGTTTAGGGGTTGGTCAGCCCCAGCATTTT
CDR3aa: CASGLGVGQPQHF

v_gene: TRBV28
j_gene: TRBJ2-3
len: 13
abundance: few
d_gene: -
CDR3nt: TGTGCCAGCAGCCCTGGGCGCACAGATACGCAGTATTTT
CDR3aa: CASSPGRTDTQYF

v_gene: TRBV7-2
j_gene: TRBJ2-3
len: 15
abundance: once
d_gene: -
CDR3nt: TGTGCCAGCAGCTCACAGACCCGAGTAACAGATACGCAGTATTTT
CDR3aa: CASSSQTRVTDTQYF

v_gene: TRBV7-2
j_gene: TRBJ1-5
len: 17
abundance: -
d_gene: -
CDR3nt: TGTGCCAGCAGCTTAGTCCCAGGCGGGATTGGCAATCAGCCCCAGCATTTT
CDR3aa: CASSLVPGGIGNQPQHF

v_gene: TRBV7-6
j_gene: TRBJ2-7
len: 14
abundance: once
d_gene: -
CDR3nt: TGTGCCAGCAGCTTAAGAGAGCGCGTCGACGAGCAGTACTTC
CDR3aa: CASSLRERVDEQYF

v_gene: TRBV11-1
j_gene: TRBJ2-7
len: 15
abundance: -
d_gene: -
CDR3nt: TGTGCCAGCAGCTTAGAGACTGGTCGGGTCAACGAGCAGTACTTC
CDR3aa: CASSLETGRVNEQYF

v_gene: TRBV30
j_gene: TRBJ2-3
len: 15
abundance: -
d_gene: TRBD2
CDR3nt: TGTGCCTGGAGTGTACTAGCGGGGGAAACAGATACGCAGTATTTT
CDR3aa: CAWSVLAGETDTQYF

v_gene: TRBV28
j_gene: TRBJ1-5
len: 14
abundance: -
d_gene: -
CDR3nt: TGTGCCAGCAGTTTGAGACAGGTTAATCAGCCCCAGCATTTT
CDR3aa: CASSLRQVNQPQHF

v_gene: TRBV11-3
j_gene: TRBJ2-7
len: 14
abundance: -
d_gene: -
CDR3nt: TGTGCCAGCAGCTTAAATGGAGGAACGGGCGAGCAGTACTTC
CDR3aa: CASSLNGGTGEQYF

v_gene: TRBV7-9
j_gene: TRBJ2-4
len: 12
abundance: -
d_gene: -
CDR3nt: TGTGCCAGCAGGCCGGAGGGGAACATTCAGTACTTC
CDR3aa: CASRPEGNIQYF

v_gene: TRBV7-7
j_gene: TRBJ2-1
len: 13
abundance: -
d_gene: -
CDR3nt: TGTGCTAGCAGCTGGGCCCATGGGAATGAGCAGTTCTTC
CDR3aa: CASSWAHGNEQFF